These 13 T cell receptor beta chains were sequenced from one sample in a study of response to subunit inactivated influenza vaccine. Using its own MiXCR run on the RT-PCR reads, TCRdb lists one record per CDR3 protein. Of 400,000 to 650,000 distinct CDR3 sequences listed, around 7.9% are singletons. The source material was PBMCs from blood, sampled approximately 25 months after vaccination. The receptors were sampled from a man aged 50-75 years who received an inactivated influenza vaccine.

The chain recombines TRBV7-9 with TRBJ1-6, with D perhaps matching TRBD1 (6 bases). V was shortened by 5 bases and J by 8 bases, with 19 bases between the two germline ends. CDR1 is SEHNR and CDR2 is FQNEAQ in the germline V gene (reference sequence). The CDR3 covers 16 residues. CDR3 DNA: TGTGCCAGCAGCGGCAATTCCGGGACAAAATATTCACCCCTCCACTTT. Protein: CASSGNSGTKYSPLHF. Looking up the rest from reference TRBV7-9 and TRBJ1-6 gives the full variable domain: DTGVSQNPRHKITKRGQNVTFRCDPISEHNRLYWYRQTLGQGPEFLTYFQNEAQLEKSRLLSDRFSAERPKGSFSTLEIQRTEQGDSAMYLCASSGNSGTKYSPLHFGNGTRLTVT.

A few counts support this clonotype. The chain recombines TRBV20-1 with TRBJ2-7; 11 bases map to TRBD2. The ends lost 5 bases at V and 3 bases at J; junction bases unmatched: 6. CDR3 length: 14 amino acids. The germline V gene encodes CDR1 DFQATT and CDR2 SNEGSKA (reference sequence). The chain's CDR3 is CSAEPGTSGYEQYF. In DNA, the CDR3 is TGCAGTGCTGAACCCGGGACTAGCGGCTACGAGCAGTACTTC.

This clonotype was detected many times. The chain recombines TRBV12-3 or TRBV12-4 with TRBJ1-1; unclear D gene. Deletions cut 3 bases from V and 3 bases from J, with 11 bases between. The CDR3 length is 14 residues. The CDR3 nucleotides read TGTGCCAGCAGTTTTGGGCGAGTGGACACTGAAGCTTTCTTT. Its translation is CASSFGRVDTEAFF.

This clonotype was seen repeatedly, ten times or more. The chain recombines TRBV20-1 with TRBJ1-5, with D unresolved. The V and J ends lost 3 bases and 3 bases respectively, with 12 bases between them. Germline CDR1 reads DFQATT; CDR2 reads SNEGSKA (reference sequence). This CDR3 contains 14 residues. The CDR3 reads CSASGGQINQPQHF. The CDR3 DNA follows: TGCAGTGCTAGTGGTGGGCAGATCAATCAGCCCCAGCATTTT.

This clonotype was observed a few times. The V call is TRBV28, the J call TRBJ1-2; 8 bases align to TRBD1. Germline CDR1 MDHEN, CDR2 SYDVKM. The CDR3 contains 14 residues. The J segment lost 6 bases and the V segment lost 3 bases, leaving 6 bases of the junction unmatched. The CDR3 DNA follows: TGTGCCAGCAGTTTTATCGACAGGGGAAATGGCTACACCTTC. Its translation is CASSFIDRGNGYTF.

This chain joins TRBV7-2 and TRBJ1-5; D gene uncertain. V was clipped by 1 base and J by 4 bases, with 8 bases between them. Germline-derived CDR1 and CDR2 are SGHTA and FQGNSA. CDR3 length equals 14 residues. This chain's CDR3 is CASSLVFLNQPQHF. As DNA, the CDR3 is TGTGCCAGCAGCTTAGTCTTTCTGAATCAGCCCCAGCATTTT.

The chain joins TRBV20-1 to TRBJ2-1; D is uncertain. Germline V gene sequence: CDR1 DFQATT, CDR2 SNEGSKA (reference sequence). Trimming shortened V by 4 bases and J by 4 bases, and 20 bases separated the two germline ends. The CDR3 has 16 amino acids. CDR3 sequence: CSAIDPNRASYNEQFF. CDR3 DNA: TGCAGTGCTATAGACCCGAATCGAGCGTCGTACAATGAGCAGTTCTTC.

This chain connects TRBV28 to TRBJ1-3; D remains unclear. This CDR3 is 12 amino acids long. Germline V gene data show CDR1 as MDHEN and CDR2 as SYDVKM. V was shortened by 4 bases and J by 5 bases, with 6 bases between the two germline ends. As DNA, the CDR3 is TGTGCCAGCAGTTCAGCTAGAAACACCATATATTTT. This codes for CASSSARNTIYF. The entire variable domain, with the rest obtained from reference TRBV28 and TRBJ1-3, is as follows: DVKVTQSSRYLVKRTGEKVFLECVQDMDHENMFWYRQDPGLGLRLIYFSYDVKMKEKGDIPEGYSVSREKKERFSLILESASTNQTSMYLCASSSARNTIYFGEGSWLTVV.

This clonotype has a handful of counts. The rearrangement links TRBV20-1 to TRBJ2-3, with D perhaps TRBD2 (6 bases). V was pared by 6 bases and J by 1 base, with 11 bases between. Germline loops: CDR1 DFQATT, CDR2 SNEGSKA (reference sequence). This CDR3 has 13 amino acids. The CDR3 nucleotides are TGCAGTGCCCCTTGGGGGGGCACAGATACGCAGTATTTT. Encoded protein: CSAPWGGTDTQYF.

A few counts support this clonotype. CDR3 coding DNA: TGCGCCAGCAGCCAAGATACAGGGGATGGGAACGAGCAGTACTTC. It specifies CASSQDTGDGNEQYF. V gene TRBV4-3 combines with J gene TRBJ2-7; the match to TRBD1 covers 7 bases. This CDR3 contains 15 residues. The germline V gene encodes CDR1 LGHNA and CDR2 YSLEER. V lost 0 bases, J lost 5 bases, and 7 bases stayed unmatched.

The V gene is TRBV12-3 or TRBV12-4, the J gene TRBJ1-1, with D tentatively TRBD1 (6 bases). Trimming left V 6 bases short and J 3 bases short, with 14 bases between. CDR3 length: 14 residues. Here the CDR3 DNA reads TGTGCCAGCAGCCCTAGCGACAGGTACACTGAAGCTTTCTTT. This sequence encodes CASSPSDRYTEAFF.

V is TRBV6-1 and J is TRBJ2-7; D tentatively fits TRBD1 or TRBD2 (6 bases each). This CDR3 region has 14 residues. CDR1 is MNHNS and CDR2 is SASEGT in the germline V gene. V lost 1 base and J lost 7, with 14 bases in between. The CDR3 sequence: CASSEDRGRGEQYF. The CDR3, as DNA: TGTGCCAGCAGTGAAGACCGGGGGCGAGGGGAGCAGTACTTC.

This clonotype was observed many times. The chain combines TRBV12-3 or TRBV12-4 with TRBJ2-3; 8 nucleotides match TRBD2. V shed 6 bases, J shed 4 bases, and the junction held 9 bases outside the gene matches. This CDR3 comprises 15 residues. The CDR3 spells CASREAGVGSDTQYF. The CDR3, as DNA: TGTGCCAGCAGGGAAGCGGGGGTAGGTTCAGATACGCAGTATTTT.